This T cell receptor beta chain stems from a study of T-cell reconstitution after alpha-beta-depleted transplantation in children. This clonotype was detected many times. Construction of the TCRbeta library involved unique molecular identifiers. TCRdb analysed the PCR reads with MiXCR anew, one entry per CDR3 protein. The repertoire includes roughly 200,000 distinct CDR3 sequences, about 6.4% of them detected once, and 3% to 3.5% sits in the top ten. Sequences were derived from PBMCs from the stem cell graft donor, sampled from the stem cell graft. The TCR comes from a human donor who donated a stem cell graft to a child with Wiskott-Aldrich syndrome.

The CDR3 region is CASSLLTRQATHDEQFF. The CDR3 region has the DNA TGTGCCAGCAGTTTGCTGACCAGACAGGCTACGCATGATGAGCAGTTCTTC. V is TRBV28 and J is TRBJ2-1; D is perhaps TRBD1 (6 bases). V lost 3 bases to trimming and J lost 8 bases, with 23 bases between them. The CDR3 sequence is 17 residues long. Germline V gene data show CDR1 as MDHEN and CDR2 as SYDVKM. Using reference TRBV28 and TRBJ2-1 for the parts outside the CDR3, the full variable domain is DVKVTQSSRYLVKRTGEKVFLECVQDMDHENMFWYRQDPGLGLRLIYFSYDVKMKEKGDIPEGYSVSREKKERFSLILESASTNQTSMYLCASSLLTRQATHDEQFFGPGTRLTVL.